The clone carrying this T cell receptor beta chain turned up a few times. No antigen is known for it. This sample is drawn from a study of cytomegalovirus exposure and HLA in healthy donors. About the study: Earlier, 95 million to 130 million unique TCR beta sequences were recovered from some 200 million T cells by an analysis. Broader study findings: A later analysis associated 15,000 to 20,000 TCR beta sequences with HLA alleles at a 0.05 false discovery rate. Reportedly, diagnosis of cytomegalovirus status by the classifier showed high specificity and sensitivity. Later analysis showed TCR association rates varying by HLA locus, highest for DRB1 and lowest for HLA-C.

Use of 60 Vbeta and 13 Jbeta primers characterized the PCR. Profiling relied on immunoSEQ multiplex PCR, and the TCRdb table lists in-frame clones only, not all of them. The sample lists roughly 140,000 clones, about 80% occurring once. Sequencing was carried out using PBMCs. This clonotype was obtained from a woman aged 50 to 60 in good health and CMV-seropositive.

The CDR3, as DNA: TGTGCCAGCAGCTTAGCGGGACAACTCGGGGAGCAGTACTTC. Protein sequence: CASSLAGQLGEQYF. V and J are TRBV7-9 and TRBJ2-7, with D possibly matching TRBD1 (6 bases). Trimming cost V 0 bases and J 7 bases, with 13 bases left between them. The CDR3 consists of 14 residues. Germline assignment: CDR1 SEHNR and CDR2 FQNEAQ (reference sequence).